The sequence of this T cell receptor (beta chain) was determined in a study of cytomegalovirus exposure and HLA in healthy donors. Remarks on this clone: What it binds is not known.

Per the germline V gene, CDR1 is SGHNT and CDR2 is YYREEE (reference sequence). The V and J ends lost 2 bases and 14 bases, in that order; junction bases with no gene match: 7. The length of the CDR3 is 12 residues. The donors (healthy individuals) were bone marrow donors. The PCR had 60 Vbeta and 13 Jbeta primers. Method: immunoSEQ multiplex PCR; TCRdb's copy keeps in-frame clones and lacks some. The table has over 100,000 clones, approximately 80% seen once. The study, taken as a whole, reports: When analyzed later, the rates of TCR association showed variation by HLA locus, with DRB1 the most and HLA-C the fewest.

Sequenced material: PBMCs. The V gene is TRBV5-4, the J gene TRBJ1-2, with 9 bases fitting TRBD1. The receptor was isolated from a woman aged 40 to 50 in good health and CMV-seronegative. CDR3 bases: TGTGCCAGCAGCTTCTCGTTACAGGGGGCGACCTTC. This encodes CASSFSLQGATF.